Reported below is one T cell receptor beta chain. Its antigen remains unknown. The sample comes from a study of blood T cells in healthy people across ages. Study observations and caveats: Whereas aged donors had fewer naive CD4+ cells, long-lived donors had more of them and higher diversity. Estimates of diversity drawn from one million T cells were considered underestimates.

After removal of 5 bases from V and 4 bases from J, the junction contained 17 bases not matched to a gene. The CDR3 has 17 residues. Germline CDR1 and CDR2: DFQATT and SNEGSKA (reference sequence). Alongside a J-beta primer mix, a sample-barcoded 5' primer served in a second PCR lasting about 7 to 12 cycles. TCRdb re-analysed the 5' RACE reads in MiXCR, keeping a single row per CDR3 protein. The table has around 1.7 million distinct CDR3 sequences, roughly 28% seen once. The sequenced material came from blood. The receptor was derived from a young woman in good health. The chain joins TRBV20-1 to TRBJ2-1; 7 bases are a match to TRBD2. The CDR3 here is CSAPPQTRGLVYNEQFF. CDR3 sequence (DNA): TGCAGTGCTCCTCCCCAGACGCGGGGGTTGGTATACAATGAGCAGTTCTTC.